This T cell receptor beta chain was observed in a study of shared clonotypes between healthy human individuals. Study-wide results and caveats: The small donor group covered limited genetic and exposure diversity.

About this clone itself: Its specificity is unknown.

The ends were cut back, 2 bases at V and 2 bases at J, with 14 bases in the middle. The CDR3 has 15 residues. Per the germline V gene, CDR1 is SGHRS and CDR2 is YFSETQ. The material for each subset, its genomic DNA, was split evenly across several immunoSEQ plates. In the sorted-subset replicate PCRs, approximately 200 ng DNA, tens of thousands of T cell genomes, was used. Original data processing: Without quality scores, immunoSEQ junctional reads could not be filtered like full-length reads. Only in-frame clones appear in the TCRdb table, and some are missing; sequencing was by immunoSEQ multiplex PCR. V, J and clone size derive from that table, while D and trimming were established from the DNA sequence. Of 2.3 million or so clones in the sample, 85% to 95% are singletons; the top ten hold about 0.39%.

The TCR sequence derives from a man in his late teens or twenties in good health. Some clones in this sample may be carry-over from other donors' samples. This chain links TRBV5-1 with TRBJ2-7, with D uncertain. The sequenced material came from naive CD4+ T cells from PBMCs. Indicated subset: CD45RA+ positively selected. CDR3 in amino acids: CASSFAPSGAYEQYF. The CDR3, as DNA: TGCGCCAGCAGCTTCGCCCCCTCGGGCGCCTACGAGCAGTACTTC.